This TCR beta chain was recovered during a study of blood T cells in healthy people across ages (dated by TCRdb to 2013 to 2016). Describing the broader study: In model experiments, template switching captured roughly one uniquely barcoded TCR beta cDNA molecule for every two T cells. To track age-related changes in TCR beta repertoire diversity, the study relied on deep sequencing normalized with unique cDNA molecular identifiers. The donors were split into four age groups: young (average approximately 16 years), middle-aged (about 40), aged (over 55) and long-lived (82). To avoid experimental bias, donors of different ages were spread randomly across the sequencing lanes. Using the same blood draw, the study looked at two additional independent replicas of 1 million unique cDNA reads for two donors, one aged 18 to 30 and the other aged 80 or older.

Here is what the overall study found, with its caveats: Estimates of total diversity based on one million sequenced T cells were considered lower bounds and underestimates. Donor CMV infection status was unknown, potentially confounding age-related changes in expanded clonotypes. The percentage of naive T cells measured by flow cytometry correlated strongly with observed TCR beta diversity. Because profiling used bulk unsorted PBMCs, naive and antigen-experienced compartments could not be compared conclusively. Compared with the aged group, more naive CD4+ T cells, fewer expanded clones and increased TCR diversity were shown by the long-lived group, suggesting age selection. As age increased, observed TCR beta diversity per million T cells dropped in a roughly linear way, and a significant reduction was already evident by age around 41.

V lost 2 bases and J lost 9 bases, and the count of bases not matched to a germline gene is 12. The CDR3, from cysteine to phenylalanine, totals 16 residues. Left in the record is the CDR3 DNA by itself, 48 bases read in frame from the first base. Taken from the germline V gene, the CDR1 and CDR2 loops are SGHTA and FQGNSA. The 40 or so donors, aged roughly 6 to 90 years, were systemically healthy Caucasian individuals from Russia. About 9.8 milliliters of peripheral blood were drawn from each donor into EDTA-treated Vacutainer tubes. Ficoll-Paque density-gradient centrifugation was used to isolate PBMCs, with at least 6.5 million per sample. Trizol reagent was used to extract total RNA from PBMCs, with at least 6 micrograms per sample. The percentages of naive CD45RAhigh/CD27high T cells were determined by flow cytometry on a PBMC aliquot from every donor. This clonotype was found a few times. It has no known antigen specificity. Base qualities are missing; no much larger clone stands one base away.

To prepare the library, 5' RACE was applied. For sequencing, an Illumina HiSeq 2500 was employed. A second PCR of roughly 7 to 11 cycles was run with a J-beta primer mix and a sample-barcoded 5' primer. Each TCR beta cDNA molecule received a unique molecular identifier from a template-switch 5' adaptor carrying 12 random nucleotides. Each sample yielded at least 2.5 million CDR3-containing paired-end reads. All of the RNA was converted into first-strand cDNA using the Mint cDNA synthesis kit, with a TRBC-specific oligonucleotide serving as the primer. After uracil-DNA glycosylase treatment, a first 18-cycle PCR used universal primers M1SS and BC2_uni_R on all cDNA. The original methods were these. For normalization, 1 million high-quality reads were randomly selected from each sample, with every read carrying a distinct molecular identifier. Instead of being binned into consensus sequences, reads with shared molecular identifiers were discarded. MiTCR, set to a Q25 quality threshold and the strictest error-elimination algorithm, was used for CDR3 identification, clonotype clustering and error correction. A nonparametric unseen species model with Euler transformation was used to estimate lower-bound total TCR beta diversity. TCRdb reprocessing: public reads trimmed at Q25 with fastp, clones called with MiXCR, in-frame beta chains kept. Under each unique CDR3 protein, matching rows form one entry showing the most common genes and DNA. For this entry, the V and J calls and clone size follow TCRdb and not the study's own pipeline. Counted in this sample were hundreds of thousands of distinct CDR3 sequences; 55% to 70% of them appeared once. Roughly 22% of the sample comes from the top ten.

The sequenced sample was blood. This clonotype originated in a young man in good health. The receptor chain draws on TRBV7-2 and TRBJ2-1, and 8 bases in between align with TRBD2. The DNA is TGTGCCAGCAGCTTACCCTCCCTAGCGGGTCACCGTGAGCAGTTCTTC. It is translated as CASSLPSLAGHREQFF.